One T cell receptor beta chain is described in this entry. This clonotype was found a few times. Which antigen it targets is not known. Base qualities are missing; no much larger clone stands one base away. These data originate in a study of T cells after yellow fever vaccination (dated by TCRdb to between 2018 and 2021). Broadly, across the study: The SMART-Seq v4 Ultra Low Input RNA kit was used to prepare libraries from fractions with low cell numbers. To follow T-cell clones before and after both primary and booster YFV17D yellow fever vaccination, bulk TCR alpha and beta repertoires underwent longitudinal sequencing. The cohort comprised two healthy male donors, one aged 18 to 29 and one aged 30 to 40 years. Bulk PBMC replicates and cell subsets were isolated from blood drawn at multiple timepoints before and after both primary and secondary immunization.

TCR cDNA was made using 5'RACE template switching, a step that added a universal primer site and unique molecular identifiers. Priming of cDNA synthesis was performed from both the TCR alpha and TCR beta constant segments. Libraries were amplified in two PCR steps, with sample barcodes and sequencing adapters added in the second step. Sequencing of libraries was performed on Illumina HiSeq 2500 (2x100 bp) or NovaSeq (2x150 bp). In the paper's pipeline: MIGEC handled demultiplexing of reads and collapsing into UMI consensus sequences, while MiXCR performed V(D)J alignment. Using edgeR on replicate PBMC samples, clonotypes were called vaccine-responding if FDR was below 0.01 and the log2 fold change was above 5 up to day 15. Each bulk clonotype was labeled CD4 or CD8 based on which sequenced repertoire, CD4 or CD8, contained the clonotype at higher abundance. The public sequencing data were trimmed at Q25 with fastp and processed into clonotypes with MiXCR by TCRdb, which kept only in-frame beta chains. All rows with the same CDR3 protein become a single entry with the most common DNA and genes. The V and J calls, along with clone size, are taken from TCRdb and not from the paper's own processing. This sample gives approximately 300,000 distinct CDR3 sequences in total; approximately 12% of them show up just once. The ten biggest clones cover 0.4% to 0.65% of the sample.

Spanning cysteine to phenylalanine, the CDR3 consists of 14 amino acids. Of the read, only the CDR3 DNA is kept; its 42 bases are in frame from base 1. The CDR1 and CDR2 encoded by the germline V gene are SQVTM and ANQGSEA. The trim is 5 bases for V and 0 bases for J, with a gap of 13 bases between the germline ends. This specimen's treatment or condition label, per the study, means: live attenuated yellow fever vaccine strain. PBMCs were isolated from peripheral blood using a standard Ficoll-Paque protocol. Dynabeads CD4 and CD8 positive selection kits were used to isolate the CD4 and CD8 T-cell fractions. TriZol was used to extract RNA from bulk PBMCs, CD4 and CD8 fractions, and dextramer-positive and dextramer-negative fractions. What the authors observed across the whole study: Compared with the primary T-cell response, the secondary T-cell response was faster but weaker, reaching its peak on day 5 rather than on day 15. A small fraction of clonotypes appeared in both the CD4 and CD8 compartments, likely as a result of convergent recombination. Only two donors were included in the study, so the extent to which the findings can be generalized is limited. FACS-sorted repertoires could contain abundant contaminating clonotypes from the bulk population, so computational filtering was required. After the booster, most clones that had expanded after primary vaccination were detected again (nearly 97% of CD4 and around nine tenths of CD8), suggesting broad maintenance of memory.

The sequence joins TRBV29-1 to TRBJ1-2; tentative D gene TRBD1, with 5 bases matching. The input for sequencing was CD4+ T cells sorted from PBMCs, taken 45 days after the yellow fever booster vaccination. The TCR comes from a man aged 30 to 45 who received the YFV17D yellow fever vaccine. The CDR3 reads CSVSRQSSNYGYTF. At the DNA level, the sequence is TGCAGCGTTAGCAGACAGTCCTCTAACTATGGCTACACCTTC.